Listed below are T cell receptor beta chains from one sample, sequenced in a study of blood T cell repertoires in COVID-19. Profiled with immunoSEQ multiplex PCR; TCRdb holds only in-frame clones, not every one. The table has approximately 470,000 clones, 70% to 90% seen once. Material: peripheral blood. These receptors originate from a human donor in a cohort sampled during active COVID-19. Both conserved end residues are trimmed from each CDR3. Only part of the rows carry a size: once, few, many, or a class if the clone is expanded.

clone_size,j_call,v_call,cdr3_aa
.,TRBJ1-5,TRBV7-2,ASTLDSSFNQPQH
.,TRBJ1-1,TRBV19,ASSVGQKAF
.,TRBJ1-2,TRBV6-1,ASSDQGFSGYT
.,TRBJ1-2,TRBV6-5,ASGPRGRT
.,TRBJ2-1,TRBV4-1,ASSQDWGLADYNEQF
.,TRBJ2-1,TRBV9,ASSVGQGAYNEQF
.,TRBJ1-2,TRBV2,ASSPRGSTYGYT
.,TRBJ2-3,TRBV5-1,ASSLRRTDTQY
.,TRBJ1-2,TRBV10-3,AISDRGNYGYT
.,TRBJ1-2,TRBV24-1,ATSDASTGSIYGYT
.,TRBJ2-1,TRBV11-2,ASSFLLAGGENEQF
.,TRBJ2-6,TRBV7-8,ASSQSPFSGANVLT
.,TRBJ1-5,TRBV6-4,ARQPGQPFHSNQPQH
few,TRBJ2-1,TRBV5-6,ASSNRQGSTYNEQF
.,TRBJ2-1,TRBV19,ASSLSGNHNEQF
.,TRBJ2-1,TRBV4-1,ASSQDQAEGYNEQF
many,TRBJ1-1,TRBV10-3,AISDQFGTEAF
.,TRBJ1-3,TRBV9,ASSVDGRPSGNTIY
.,TRBJ2-7,TRBV27,ASSSSPPQGSEQY
.,TRBJ1-6,TRBV19,ASTNRGNSPLH
.,TRBJ2-3,TRBV19,ASRSQTGTDTQY
.,TRBJ2-5,TRBV5-1,ASSTGLAGWGQETQY
once,TRBJ1-1,TRBV5-1,ASSLERDTEAF
.,TRBJ1-1,TRBV18,ASSPGPSGTEAF
.,TRBJ2-4,TRBV5-8,ASSLFGSENIQY
.,TRBJ1-6,TRBV23-1,ASSPMSWTRLYNSPLH
.,TRBJ1-2,TRBV5-5,ASSLSGTGTYGYT